One T cell receptor beta chain is described in this entry. Only a few counts were recorded for this clonotype. Its antigen has not been determined. No clone much larger than this one lies a single base away; base qualities are absent. The sample's time point label, decoded: newly diagnosed GD, antithyroid drugs for less than 3 months. For both TCR sequencing and RNA sequencing, RNA was extracted from PBMCs using TRIzol. The diagnosis of Graves' disease followed American Thyroid Association guidelines. Recruitment of patients was carried out at an endocrinology department in Xi'an, China. Each patient gave approximately 10 milliliters of peripheral blood, collected in an EDTA anticoagulant tube. PBMCs were isolated by Ficoll Paque Plus density gradient separation without further T cell sorting. An Agilent 2100 Bioanalyzer and agarose gel were used to check RNA quality, while a NanoDrop 2000 measured RNA concentration.

Library generation was performed with multiplex PCR. Data came from an Illumina HiSeq 4000. TCR beta libraries were built with iRepertoire HTBI primers and Arm-PCR amplification of CDR3 regions. PCR products were gel purified before sequencing. From the authors' description of their analysis: Across samples, about 64 TRBV and roughly 13 TRBJ segments were identified and used for gene usage analysis of CDR3 amino acid clonotypes. Filtered high-quality paired reads were merged into contigs using COPE and FqMerger. BLAST was used to align contigs to IMGT TRBV, TRBD and TRBJ reference genes, with CDR3 defined following IMGT. Any clonotype with a frequency above 0.1% was classified as a highly expanded clone. Repertoire diversity was measured by Shannon entropy, and V-J evenness by the Gini coefficient. Clonotypes shared by more than one individual were considered public. The public reads were run again by TCRdb, first through fastp at Q25 and then through MiXCR, and only productive beta chains were kept. For every CDR3 protein sequence, its rows merge into one entry that carries the most common genes and DNA. V and J calls and clone size were set by TCRdb, not the authors. Within this sample are about 360,000 distinct CDR3 sequences, with around 15% of them counted one time only. The ten biggest clones cover roughly 21% of the sample.

The data derive from a study of regulatory T cells in long-lasting Graves disease (dated by TCRdb to the early 2020s). Turning to the overall study: Antithyroid drugs had been taken for less than 3 months by newly diagnosed Graves' disease patients. Persistent Graves' disease patients were compared with newly diagnosed Graves' disease patients by peripheral blood TCR sequencing and RNA sequencing. The study took place in China and was registered as a clinical trial. A total of approximately 35 samples underwent TCR sequencing: some 13 from persistent and roughly 20 from newly diagnosed Graves' disease patients. Summary of the overall study and its limitations: Lower TCR Shannon entropy and fewer highly expanded clones were observed in persistent Graves' disease patients than in newly diagnosed patients, which suggested clonal expansion. The small sample size was acknowledged by the authors as a limitation that may reduce accuracy. Only the TCR beta chain was sequenced and analyzed. TRBV28, TRBJ1-2 and TRBJ2-5 were preferentially used in persistent disease, while TRBV20-1 and TRBJ2-1 were favored in newly diagnosed disease. The study examined only peripheral blood because the primary lesion, thyroid tissue, could not be accessed. More public clonotypes were shared among persistent patients (around 2,600) than among newly diagnosed patients (approximately 1,000).

Inclusive of the bounding cysteine and phenylalanine, the CDR3 is 15 residues long. The DNA shown is the 45-base CDR3, in frame from base 1. Trimmed from V: 5 bases; trimmed from J: 4 bases; junction bases lacking a gene match: 7. According to the germline V gene, CDR1 reads MNHNS and CDR2 reads SASEGT. The same specimen was also included in a second study, on T cells in Graves' hyperthyroidism and ophthalmopathy. As noted in the second study: Graves' hyperthyroidism was defined as stable when no progression to ophthalmopathy occurred over 18 months of follow-up. Hyperthyroidism patients were newly diagnosed, had a disease duration of under 2 months, and were aged 18 to 65 years. Exclusion was applied to patients with uncontrolled infections, other autoimmune diseases, pregnancy or lactation. Diagnoses were based on clinical symptoms, serum thyroxine and TRAb, thyroid ultrasound and orbital computed tomography. The TCR CDR3 was subjected to a first round of RT-PCR using the HTBI primer set and the Qiagen OneStep RT-PCR kit. Blood samples also contained most of the expanded thyroid clonotypes (frequency above 0.001), which suggests that blood repertoires may reflect thyroid immune responses. Ophthalmopathy was separated from stable hyperthyroidism by a 13 V-J signature model, with approximately 85% sensitivity and about 84% specificity obtained in cross-validation and 80%/75% obtained in testing. In validation, progression to ophthalmopathy was predicted by the model with around 71% sensitivity and roughly 76% specificity, a median of roughly 6 months before onset. TCR V-J signatures able to tell the groups apart were searched for in a discovery cohort of approximately 95 patients, of whom fewer than 45 had Graves' ophthalmopathy and around 56 had stable Graves' hyperthyroidism. An independent validation cohort of around 19 hyperthyroidism patients and about 16 patients who later progressed to ophthalmopathy tested prospective prediction of ophthalmopathy. The 100 discovery patients were randomly split 7:3 into training and test sets. In addition, the study compared T-cell repertoires in thyroid tissue and in blood from five or six Graves' hyperthyroidism patients. After sampling, hyperthyroidism patients received methimazole starting at 30 mg daily, and ophthalmopathy patients received high-dose intravenous methylprednisolone. A second multiplex PCR round built the libraries, followed by size selection and purification. Libraries were sequenced paired-end with 100 bp reads on an Illumina HiSeq2000. SOAPnuke was used to process the raw data, removing reads that contained adapters or uncalled bases, had a mean Phred below 15, or lacked an exact match to the constant primer or identifier. High-quality paired reads were merged using COPE v1.2.5, and each unique nucleotide sequence was defined as a clonotype. MiTCR v1.1 was used to align the clonotypes against IMGT TRBV, TRBD and TRBJ reference segments. The analysis included only V-J combinations with a frequency above 0.0001, which together covered 99% to 99.2% of the repertoires. The TCS score was defined as F50 (clonal expansion) divided by E x V (chaos), with BLOSUM62-based TCRdist calculated between CDR3 peptides within each V-J. Welch's t-statistics and random forest reduced just over 500 V-J features to 13, which were used in a naive Bayes classifier (R e1071). Sample size was not statistically predetermined, and blinding of investigators to group allocation was not performed. The paper describes TCR Vbeta CDR3 sequencing of 130 to 150 peripheral blood samples, made up of 43 ophthalmopathy patients, approximately 73 hyperthyroidism patients and roughly 17 progressor patients.

In this chain, TRBV6-1 is recombined with TRBJ1-2, with TRBD1 matching 10 junction bases. Sequenced material: peripheral blood mononuclear cells (PBMCs), taken at new diagnosis, from a patient treated with antithyroid drugs. The sequence came from a young woman with Graves disease. Donor details come from another sample of the same person, matched by shared clones. The encoded CDR3 is CASSRWDRGSYGYTF. The sequenced DNA: TGTGCCAGCAGTCGGTGGGACAGGGGAAGCTATGGCTACACCTTC.